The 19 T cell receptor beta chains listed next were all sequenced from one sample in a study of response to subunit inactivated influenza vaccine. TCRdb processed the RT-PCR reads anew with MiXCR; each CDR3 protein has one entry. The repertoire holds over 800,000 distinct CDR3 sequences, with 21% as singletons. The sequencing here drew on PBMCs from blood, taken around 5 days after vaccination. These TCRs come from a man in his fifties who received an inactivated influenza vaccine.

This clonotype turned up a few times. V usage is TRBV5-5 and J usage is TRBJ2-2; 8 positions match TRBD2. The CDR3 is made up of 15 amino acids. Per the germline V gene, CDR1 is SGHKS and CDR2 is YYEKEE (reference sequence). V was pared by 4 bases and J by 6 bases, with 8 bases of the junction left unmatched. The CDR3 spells CASSASAGEAGELFF. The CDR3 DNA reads TGTGCCAGCAGCGCCTCAGCGGGAGAAGCCGGGGAGCTGTTTTTT.

The CDR3 nucleotides read TGCGCCAGCAGCTTGACTAACCGGGACAGGGAGATGGGTGAGCAGTACTTC. The encoded protein is CASSLTNRDREMGEQYF. This chain joins TRBV5-1 and TRBJ2-7; 9 bases fit TRBD1. The germline CDR1 and CDR2 sequences are SGHRS and YFSETQ. Trimming took 1 base from V and 7 from J; bases not matched to a gene: 15. The CDR3 loop spans 17 amino acids.

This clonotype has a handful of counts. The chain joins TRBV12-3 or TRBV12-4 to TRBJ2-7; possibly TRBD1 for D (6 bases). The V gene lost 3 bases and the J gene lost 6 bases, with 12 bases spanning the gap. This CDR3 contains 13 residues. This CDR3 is CASSFDRRTEQYF. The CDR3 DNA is TGTGCCAGCAGTTTTGACAGGAGAACCGAGCAGTACTTC.

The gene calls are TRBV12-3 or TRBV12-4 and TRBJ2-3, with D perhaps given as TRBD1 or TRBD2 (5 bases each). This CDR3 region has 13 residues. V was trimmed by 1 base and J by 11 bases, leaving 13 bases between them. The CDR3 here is CASSLGIGGEQYF. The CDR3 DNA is TGTGCCAGCAGTTTAGGTATTGGGGGTGAGCAGTATTTT.

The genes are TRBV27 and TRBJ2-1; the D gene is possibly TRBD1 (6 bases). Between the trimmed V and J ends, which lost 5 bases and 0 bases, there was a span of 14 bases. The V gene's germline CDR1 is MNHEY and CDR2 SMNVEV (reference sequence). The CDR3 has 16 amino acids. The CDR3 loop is CASSPLQGLSYNEQFF. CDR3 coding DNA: TGTGCCAGCAGTCCGCTACAGGGTCTCTCCTACAATGAGCAGTTCTTC.

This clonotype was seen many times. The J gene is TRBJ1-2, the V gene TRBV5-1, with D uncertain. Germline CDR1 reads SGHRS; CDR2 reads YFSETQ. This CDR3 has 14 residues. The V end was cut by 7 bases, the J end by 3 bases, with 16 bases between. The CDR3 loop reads CASRVSSGDYGYTF. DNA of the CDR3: TGCGCCAGCCGAGTATCAAGCGGGGACTATGGCTACACCTTC.

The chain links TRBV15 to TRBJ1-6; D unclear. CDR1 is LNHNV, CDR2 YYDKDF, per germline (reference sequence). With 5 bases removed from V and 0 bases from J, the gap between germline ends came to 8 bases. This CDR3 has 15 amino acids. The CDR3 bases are TGTGCCACCAGCGGAGGGAGCTCCTATAATTCACCCCTCCACTTT. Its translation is CATSGGSSYNSPLHF.

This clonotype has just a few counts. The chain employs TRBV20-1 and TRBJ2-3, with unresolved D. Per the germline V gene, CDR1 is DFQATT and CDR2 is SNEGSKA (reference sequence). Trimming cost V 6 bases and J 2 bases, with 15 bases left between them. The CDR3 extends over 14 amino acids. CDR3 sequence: CSARAIFLTDTQYF. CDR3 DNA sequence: TGCAGTGCAAGGGCAATTTTCCTCACAGATACGCAGTATTTT.

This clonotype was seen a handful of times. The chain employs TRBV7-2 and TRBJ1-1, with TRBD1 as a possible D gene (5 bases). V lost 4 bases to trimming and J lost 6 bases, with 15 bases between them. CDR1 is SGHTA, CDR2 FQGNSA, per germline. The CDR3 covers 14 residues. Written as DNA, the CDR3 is TGTGCCAGCAGCTCGACGGGGGGAAGCGCTGAAGCTTTCTTT. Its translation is CASSSTGGSAEAFF.

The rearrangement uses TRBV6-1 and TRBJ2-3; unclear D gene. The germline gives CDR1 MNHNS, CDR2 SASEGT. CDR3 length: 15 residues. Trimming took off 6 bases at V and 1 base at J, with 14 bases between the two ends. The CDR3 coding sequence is TGTGCCAGCAGGGACCTAGGGCTGGGCACAGATACGCAGTATTTT. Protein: CASRDLGLGTDTQYF.

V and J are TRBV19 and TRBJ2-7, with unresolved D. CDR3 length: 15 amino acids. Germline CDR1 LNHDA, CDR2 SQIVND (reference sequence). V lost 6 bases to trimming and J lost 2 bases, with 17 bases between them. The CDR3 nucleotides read TGTGCCAGTAGCCTAGGAGTAGGCGGTACCTACGAGCAGTACTTC. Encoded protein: CASSLGVGGTYEQYF.

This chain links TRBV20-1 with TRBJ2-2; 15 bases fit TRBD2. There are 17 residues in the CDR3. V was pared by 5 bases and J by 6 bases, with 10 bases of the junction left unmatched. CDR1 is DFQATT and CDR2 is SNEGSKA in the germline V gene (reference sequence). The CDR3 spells CSAPRLGLAGGSGELFF. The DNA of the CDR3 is TGCAGTGCTCCCAGGCTGGGACTAGCGGGAGGCTCCGGGGAGCTGTTTTTT.

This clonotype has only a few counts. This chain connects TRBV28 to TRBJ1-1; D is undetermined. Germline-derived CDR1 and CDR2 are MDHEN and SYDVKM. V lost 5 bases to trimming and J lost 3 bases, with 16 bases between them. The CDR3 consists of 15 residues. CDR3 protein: CASSLKSEGYTEAFF. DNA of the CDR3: TGTGCCAGCAGTCTCAAATCAGAGGGCTACACTGAAGCTTTCTTT.

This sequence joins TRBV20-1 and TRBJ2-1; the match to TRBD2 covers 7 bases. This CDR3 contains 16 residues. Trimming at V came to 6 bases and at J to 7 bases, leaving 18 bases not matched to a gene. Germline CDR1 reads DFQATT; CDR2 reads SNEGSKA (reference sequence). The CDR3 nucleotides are TGCAGTGCCCAACCCGGGCGGGAGCGTTCTGAGAATGAGCAGTTCTTC. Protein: CSAQPGRERSENEQFF.

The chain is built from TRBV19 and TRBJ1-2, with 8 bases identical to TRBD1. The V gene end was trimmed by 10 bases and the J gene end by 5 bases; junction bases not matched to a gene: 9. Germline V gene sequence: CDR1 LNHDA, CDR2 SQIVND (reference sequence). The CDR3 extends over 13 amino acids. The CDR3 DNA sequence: TGTGCCACTACTGACAGGGGTCGGTATGGCTACACCTTC. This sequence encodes CATTDRGRYGYTF.

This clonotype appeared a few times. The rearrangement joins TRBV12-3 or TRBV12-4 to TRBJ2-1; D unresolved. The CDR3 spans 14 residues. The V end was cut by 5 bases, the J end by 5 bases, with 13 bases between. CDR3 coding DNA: TGTGCCAGCAGTACCGAAAAGTCAGACAATGAGCAGTTCTTC. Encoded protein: CASSTEKSDNEQFF.

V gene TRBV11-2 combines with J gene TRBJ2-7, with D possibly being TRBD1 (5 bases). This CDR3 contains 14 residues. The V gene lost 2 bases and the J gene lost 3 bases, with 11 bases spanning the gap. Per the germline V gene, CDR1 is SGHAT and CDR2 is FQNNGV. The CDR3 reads CASSLRGSHYEQYF. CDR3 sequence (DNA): TGTGCCAGCAGCTTAAGGGGCAGCCACTACGAGCAGTACTTC.

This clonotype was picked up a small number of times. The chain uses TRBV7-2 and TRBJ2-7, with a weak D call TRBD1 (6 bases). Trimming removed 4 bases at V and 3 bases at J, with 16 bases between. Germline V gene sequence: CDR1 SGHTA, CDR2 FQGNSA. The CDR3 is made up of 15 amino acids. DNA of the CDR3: TGTGCCAGCAGCTACGCGACAGGCCGATTCTACGAGCAGTACTTC. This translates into CASSYATGRFYEQYF.

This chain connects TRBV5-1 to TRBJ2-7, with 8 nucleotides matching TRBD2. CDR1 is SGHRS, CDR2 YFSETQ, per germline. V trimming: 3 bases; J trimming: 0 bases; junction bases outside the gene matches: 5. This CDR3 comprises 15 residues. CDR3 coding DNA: TGCGCCAGCAGCTCGATAGCGGGGCCCTCCTACGAGCAGTACTTC. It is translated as CASSSIAGPSYEQYF.